These 14 T cell receptor beta chains were sequenced from one sample in a study of blood T cell repertoires in COVID-19. This table comes from immunoSEQ multiplex PCR, and its TCRdb copy is limited to in-frame clones, with some not included. The sample records roughly 350,000 clones, 85% to 90% being singletons. Sequencing used peripheral blood. These receptors were taken from a woman aged 50 to 60 with active or convalescent COVID-19.

The J gene is TRBJ1-2, the V gene TRBV19, with TRBD1 matching over 8 bases. The germline CDR1 and CDR2 sequences are LNHDA and SQIVND (reference sequence). The CDR3 has 14 amino acids. V dropped 7 bases and J dropped 0; count of bases not matched to a gene: 4. CDR3 coding DNA: TGTGCCAGTAAGGGGACAGGAACTAACTATGGCTACACCTTC. It is translated as CASKGTGTNYGYTF.

This sequence joins TRBV5-1 and TRBJ1-2, with no clear D. Germline V CDR1 and CDR2: SGHRS, YFSETQ. V lost 0 bases and J 7 bases, leaving 10 bases between the germline ends. CDR3 size: 13 residues. CDR3 region: CASSLVGEGGYTF. The CDR3 region has the DNA TGCGCCAGCAGCTTGGTCGGGGAAGGTGGCTACACCTTC.

V gene TRBV5-1 combines with J gene TRBJ2-1; 8 nucleotides match TRBD1. With V trimmed by 5 bases and J by 6 bases, 10 bases remained unmatched. Germline V gene sequence: CDR1 SGHRS, CDR2 YFSETQ. The CDR3 has 15 amino acids. DNA for the CDR3: TGCGCCAGCAGTCCTTCAGGGGGCGCCGGCAATGAGCAGTTCTTC. The encoded protein is CASSPSGGAGNEQFF.

In this sample, this clone turned up once. V and J are TRBV10-3 and TRBJ2-5; the D is unclear. V lost 3 bases, J lost 1 base, and 9 bases lay in between. Germline loops: CDR1 ENHRY, CDR2 SYGVKD. CDR3 size: 14 residues. The CDR3 sequence is CAISDLASQETQYF. CDR3 bases: TGTGCCATCAGTGACCTCGCCAGCCAAGAGACCCAGTACTTC.

The chain carries TRBV4-3 and TRBJ1-4; TRBD1 is a possible D gene (5 bases). The CDR3 consists of 16 residues. The V end was cut by 0 bases, the J end by 8 bases, with 16 bases between. Per the germline V gene, CDR1 is LGHNA and CDR2 is YSLEER. The CDR3: CASSQDLSRVWEKLFF. The CDR3 bases are TGCGCCAGCAGCCAAGATTTAAGCAGGGTCTGGGAAAAACTGTTTTTT.

The V and J genes are TRBV28 and TRBJ1-2, with 9 bases aligning to TRBD1. CDR1 is MDHEN and CDR2 is SYDVKM in the germline V gene. This CDR3 spans 15 amino acids. V was pared by 6 bases and J by 8 bases, with 13 bases of the junction left unmatched. CDR3 DNA: TGTGCCAGCAGGACAAAGGACAGGGGAGTTAAGGGCTACACCTTC. Translated, it gives CASRTKDRGVKGYTF.

The V call is TRBV4-1, the J call TRBJ2-7; TRBD2 matches 14 bases. With V trimmed by 0 bases and J by 7 bases, 11 bases remained unmatched. CDR3 length: 18 amino acids. Germline loops: CDR1 MGHRA, CDR2 YSYEKL. The CDR3 is CASSQDPGLAGVMGEQYF. The CDR3 coding sequence is TGCGCCAGCAGCCAAGATCCGGGACTAGCGGGAGTAATGGGGGAGCAGTACTTC.

The chain uses TRBV28 and TRBJ2-3; D is perhaps TRBD2 (6 bases). The CDR3 consists of 15 residues. V shed 6 bases and J shed 4 bases, with 17 bases lying between them. The germline CDR1 and CDR2 sequences are MDHEN and SYDVKM. The CDR3 region is CASSSLGSYADTQYF. DNA for the CDR3: TGTGCCAGCAGCTCTCTCGGGAGCTACGCAGATACGCAGTATTTT.

The rearrangement joins TRBV5-1 to TRBJ1-4; perhaps TRBD1 as D (5 bases). This CDR3 comprises 15 residues. The germline gives CDR1 SGHRS, CDR2 YFSETQ. V shed 0 bases and J shed 3 bases, with 9 bases lying between them. The CDR3 nucleotides read TGCGCCAGCAGCTTGGATTCGGGGGCTAATGAAAAACTGTTTTTT. It yields the protein CASSLDSGANEKLFF.

The chain links TRBV29-1 to TRBJ1-1; weak D call: TRBD1 (6 bases). The CDR3 consists of 14 residues. V dropped 3 bases and J dropped 5 bases, with 16 bases sitting between them. Germline V gene sequence: CDR1 SQVTM, CDR2 ANQGSEA. CDR3 sequence reads: CSVDRGWGRTEAFF. CDR3 nucleotide sequence: TGCAGCGTTGACAGGGGATGGGGTAGGACTGAAGCTTTCTTT. The full variable domain, in which reference TRBV29-1 and TRBJ1-1 provide the parts outside the CDR3, is SAVISQKPSRDICQRGTSLTIQCQVDSQVTMMFWYRQQPGQSLTLIATANQGSEATYESGFVIDKFPISRPNLTFSTLTVSNMSPEDSSIYLCSVDRGWGRTEAFFGQGTRLTVV.

The V and J genes are TRBV9 and TRBJ2-7; 10 bases agree with TRBD1. Germline trimming cut 0 bases from V and 5 bases from J; bases unmatched to any gene: 5. Germline V gene lookup returns CDR1 SGDLS and CDR2 YYNGEE. This CDR3 comprises 15 residues. The CDR3 sequence is CASSVGGQGTHEQYF. The CDR3 DNA reads as TGTGCCAGCAGCGTAGGGGGACAGGGGACCCACGAGCAGTACTTC.

This clone has more than one count but fewer than ten. The V and J genes are TRBV19 and TRBJ1-3, with a possible D match to TRBD1 (5 bases). Trimming took 5 bases from V and 0 from J, leaving 11 bases between them. The CDR3 is 15 amino acids. CDR1 LNHDA and CDR2 SQIVND come from the germline V gene (reference sequence). CDR3 in DNA: TGTGCCAGTAGTCCCCGACAGTTCTCTGGAAACACCATATATTTT. Residues: CASSPRQFSGNTIYF.

The chain uses TRBV9 and TRBJ1-3, with 10 nucleotides matching TRBD1. CDR3 size: 16 residues. Unmatched junction bases numbered 12, after V lost 3 bases and J lost 9 bases. Germline V CDR1 and CDR2: SGDLS, YYNGEE. CDR3 protein: CASSDPGTGVQSTIYF. CDR3 DNA: TGTGCCAGCAGCGACCCCGGGACAGGGGTTCAAAGCACCATATATTTT.

The V call is TRBV6-5, the J call TRBJ2-7, with 8 positions matching TRBD1. The CDR3 extends over 16 amino acids. Looked up from germline, CDR1 is MNHEY and CDR2 is SVGAGI. With V trimmed by 2 bases and J by 5 bases, 11 bases remained unmatched. This CDR3 is CASSYERPGGVHEQYF. In DNA, the CDR3 is TGTGCCAGCAGTTACGAGCGGCCAGGGGGCGTCCACGAGCAGTACTTC.